This passage covers 30 T cell receptor beta chains from one sample sequenced in a study of cytomegalovirus exposure and HLA in healthy donors. The method was immunoSEQ multiplex PCR; TCRdb's version includes in-frame clones alone and lacks a portion of them. In the table there are some 120,000 clones, about 83% of which are singletons. The sequenced sample was PBMCs. All receptors derive from a woman between 25 and 40 years old in good health and CMV-seronegative.

The V call is TRBV7-3, the J call TRBJ2-2, with D uncertain. The CDR3 is 17 residues long. The V and J ends lost 0 bases and 0 bases respectively, with 11 bases between them. Germline V gene sequence: CDR1 SGHTA, CDR2 FQGTGA. CDR3 sequence (DNA): TGTGCCAGCAGCTTAACCCAGACTCGAGCGAACACCGGGGAGCTGTTTTTT. Protein sequence: CASSLTQTRANTGELFF.

The rearrangement uses TRBV7-2 and TRBJ2-4; 10 bases map to TRBD2. The CDR3 sequence is 16 residues long. V shed 1 base, J shed 1 base, and the junction held 1 base outside the gene matches. Germline loops: CDR1 SGHTA, CDR2 FQGNSA. CDR3 loop: CASSLVSGGAKNIQYF. CDR3 coding DNA: TGTGCCAGCAGCTTAGTTAGCGGGGGGGCCAAAAACATTCAGTACTTC.

The chain has TRBV4-2 and TRBJ1-2; 10 bases are a match to TRBD1. Germline lookup yields CDR1 LGHNA and CDR2 YNFKEQ. V shed 1 base, J shed 0 bases, and the junction held 5 bases outside the gene matches. The length of the CDR3 is 17 residues. The CDR3 DNA reads as TGTGCCAGCAGCCAAGTCGGACAGGGGGATACTAACTATGGCTACACCTTC. Translation gives CASSQVGQGDTNYGYTF.

V and J are TRBV30 and TRBJ1-6, with D maybe TRBD1 (5 bases). CDR3 length: 15 amino acids. Trimming shortened V by 0 bases and J by 6 bases, and 12 bases separated the two germline ends. Germline CDR1 and CDR2: GTSNPN and SVGIG (reference sequence). As DNA, the CDR3 is TGTGCCTGGAGTGTACGTGGGGCTGGTAATTCACCCCTCCACTTT. Protein: CAWSVRGAGNSPLHF.

The chain has TRBV7-9 and TRBJ1-4; TRBD1 aligns across 8 bases. This CDR3 region has 15 residues. CDR1 and CDR2 from the germline V gene are SEHNR and FQNEAQ (reference sequence). With 5 bases clipped from V and 7 bases from J, the junction kept 9 bases outside the gene matches. The CDR3 reads CASSPIGRGLEKLFF. CDR3 DNA sequence: TGTGCCAGCAGCCCAATAGGCAGGGGGCTTGAAAAACTGTTTTTT.

The chain combines TRBV7-2 with TRBJ1-1, with 8 bases lining up with TRBD1. Germline lookup yields CDR1 SGHTA and CDR2 FQGNSA. The trim removed 5 bases at V and 2 bases at J, leaving 7 bases unmatched. This CDR3 contains 15 residues. The CDR3 spells CASSRLGQANTEAFF. CDR3 nucleotides: TGTGCCAGCAGCCGATTGGGACAGGCTAACACTGAAGCTTTCTTT.

The chain has TRBV7-6 and TRBJ2-5; D remains unclear. Trimming pared 1 base from V and 5 bases from J, leaving 14 bases between. The CDR3 is 15 residues long. Germline-derived CDR1 and CDR2 are SGHVS and FNYEAQ. The CDR3 nucleotides are TGTGCCAGCAGCTTAGTATTCTCTGTCTTTGAGACCCAGTACTTC. This translates into CASSLVFSVFETQYF.

This clone was found once. The chain combines TRBV2 with TRBJ1-1, with D possibly being TRBD1 (5 bases). There are 13 residues in the CDR3. V was clipped by 3 bases and J by 1 base, with 6 bases between them. CDR1 and CDR2 from the germline V gene are SNHLY and FYNNEI. CDR3 nucleotides: TGTGCCAGCAGTGATACAGGGAACACTGAAGCTTTCTTT. This translates into CASSDTGNTEAFF. Drawing the rest from reference TRBV2 and TRBJ1-1, the complete variable domain is EPEVTQTPSHQVTQMGQEVILRCVPISNHLYFYWYRQILGQKVEFLVSFYNNEISEKSEIFDDQFSVERPDGSNFTLKIRSTKLEDSAMYFCASSDTGNTEAFFGQGTRLTVV.

This sequence joins TRBV5-4 and TRBJ2-6; D gene ambiguous. Trimming removed 4 bases at V and 1 base at J, with 6 bases between. Looked up from germline, CDR1 is SGHNT and CDR2 is YYREEE (reference sequence). This CDR3 region has 14 residues. The CDR3 nucleotides are TGTGCCAGCAGCCTGGTATCTGGGGCCAACGTCCTGACTTTC. Amino acids: CASSLVSGANVLTF.

The chain carries TRBV7-2 and TRBJ1-1; unclear D gene. Germline loops: CDR1 SGHTA, CDR2 FQGNSA. V was cut by 2 bases and J by 1 base, with 2 bases left in between. This CDR3 is built from 12 residues. The CDR3 reads CASSLQNTEAFF. As DNA, the CDR3 is TGTGCCAGCAGCTTACAGAACACTGAAGCTTTCTTT.

A single count supports this clone. The chain recombines TRBV6-5 with TRBJ2-7; D is possibly TRBD1 (6 bases). Trimming took off 7 bases at V and 6 bases at J, with 13 bases between the two ends. Per germline, CDR1 MNHEY and CDR2 SVGAGI. The CDR3 length is 12 residues. The CDR3, as DNA: TGTGCCAGCAAGCTCAGGGGCGGCGAGCAGTACTTC. Protein: CASKLRGGEQYF.

J is TRBJ1-6 and V is TRBV11-3, with D uncertain. This CDR3 region has 14 residues. The V and J ends lost 0 bases and 7 bases respectively, with 7 bases between them. Per germline, CDR1 SGHNT and CDR2 YENEEA. Here the CDR3 reads CASSLEGLNSPLHF. CDR3 sequence (DNA): TGTGCCAGCAGCTTAGAGGGCTTAAATTCACCCCTCCACTTT.

CDR3 protein: CASSVYNTEAFF. DNA of the CDR3: TGTGCCAGCAGTGTTTATAACACTGAAGCTTTCTTT. The genes are TRBV6-1 and TRBJ1-1; D is undetermined. The germline V and J ends were trimmed by 4 bases and 2 bases, with 5 bases remaining between them. CDR1 and CDR2 from the germline V gene are MNHNS and SASEGT. This CDR3 region has 12 residues.

The chain recombines TRBV6-5 with TRBJ1-2; 8 bases are a match to TRBD1. CDR3 length: 13 amino acids. J lost 3 bases, V lost 6 bases, and 3 bases had no gene match. The germline gives CDR1 MNHEY, CDR2 SVGAGI. The CDR3: CASRDRAYYGYTF. The CDR3 DNA sequence: TGTGCCAGCAGGGACAGGGCCTACTATGGCTACACCTTC.

The J gene is TRBJ1-4, the V gene TRBV27, with TRBD1 as a possible D gene (6 bases). The CDR3 runs 15 residues. Trimming left V 0 bases short and J 3 bases short, with 8 bases between. CDR1 and CDR2 (germline): MNHEY, SMNVEV (reference sequence). The CDR3 reads CASSLSGTSNEKLFF. CDR3 DNA: TGTGCCAGCAGTTTATCTGGGACATCTAATGAAAAACTGTTTTTT.

V gene TRBV6-1 combines with J gene TRBJ1-1; D remains unclear. Deletions cut 4 bases from V and 3 bases from J, with 21 bases between. The CDR3 length is 17 residues. CDR1 and CDR2 from the germline V gene are MNHNS and SASEGT. CDR3 amino acids: CASSASRLVKWDTEAFF. DNA for the CDR3: TGTGCCAGCAGTGCTTCGCGGTTGGTAAAATGGGACACTGAAGCTTTCTTT.

With respect to this clone: At one boundary the junction diverges from the germline segment, which might be a read error. The same CDR3 also results from other DNA sequences found in this sample. The chain uses TRBV14 and TRBJ2-1; D remains ambiguous. The CDR3 is 14 amino acids. CDR1 and CDR2 from the germline V gene are SGHDN and FVKESK. The CDR3 region is CASSQAALRPEQFF. The DNA of the CDR3 is TGTGCCAGTAGCCAGGCTGCCCTCCGCCCTGAGCAGTTCTTC.

The CDR3 nucleotides read TGTGCCTGGAATCGGGAACAGGGAGTAAGTGGGTCACCCCTCCACTTT. Amino acids: CAWNREQGVSGSPLHF. This chain joins TRBV30 and TRBJ1-6; D may be TRBD1 (6 bases). CDR1 GTSNPN and CDR2 SVGIG come from the germline V gene (reference sequence). V dropped 4 bases and J dropped 10 bases, with 23 bases sitting between them. The CDR3 has 16 residues. Using reference TRBV30 and TRBJ1-6 for the parts outside the CDR3, the full variable domain is SQTIHQWPATLVQPVGSPLSLECTVEGTSNPNLYWYRQAAGRGLQLLFYSVGIGQISSEVPQNLSASRPQDRQFILSSKKLLLSDSGFYLCAWNREQGVSGSPLHFGNGTRLTVT.

This clone was counted a single time. V gene TRBV6-6 combines with J gene TRBJ1-1; possible D gene TRBD1, 6 bases. Germline V gene lookup returns CDR1 MNHNY and CDR2 SVGAGI (reference sequence). The CDR3 is 16 residues long. V was shortened by 4 bases and J by 1 base, with 16 bases between the two germline ends. CDR3 sequence reads: CASSSSLTGRNTEAFF. CDR3 nucleotides: TGTGCCAGCAGTTCCTCCTTGACAGGCAGGAACACTGAAGCTTTCTTT.

The rearrangement links TRBV11-2 to TRBJ2-5, with 11 bases that match TRBD2. The V gene end was trimmed by 4 bases and the J gene end by 14 bases; junction bases not matched to a gene: 6. The germline V gene has CDR1 SGHAT and CDR2 FQNNGV. The CDR3 sequence is 12 residues long. The CDR3 region has the DNA TGTGCCAGCAGCTCCTCTAGCGGGGGGCATTACTTC. Translation: CASSSSSGGHYF.

J is TRBJ2-7 and V is TRBV9, with 11 bases matching TRBD1. CDR1 and CDR2 (germline): SGDLS, YYNGEE. V gave up 5 bases and J gave up 6 bases; unmatched junction bases: 7. The CDR3 length is 14 residues. The CDR3 nucleotides are TGTGCCAGCAGAGCAAGGACAGGGGGCCCCGAGCAGTACTTC. Its protein is CASRARTGGPEQYF.

The chain links TRBV4-1 to TRBJ1-4, with 9 bases fitting TRBD1. This CDR3 comprises 16 residues. The V segment lost 0 bases and the J segment 7 bases; nucleotides outside the gene matches: 6. Germline V gives CDR1 MGHRA, CDR2 YSYEKL. The CDR3 protein is CASSQDHGTGFEKLFF. CDR3 DNA sequence: TGCGCCAGCAGCCAAGACCACGGGACAGGGTTTGAAAAACTGTTTTTT.

The chain carries TRBV10-3 and TRBJ1-1; perhaps TRBD1 as D (6 bases). In germline, CDR1 is ENHRY, CDR2 SYGVKD. CDR3 length: 14 amino acids. V was shortened by 10 bases and J by 6 bases, with 21 bases between the two germline ends. The CDR3 sequence: CATGGAQGRAEAFF. The CDR3 DNA sequence: TGTGCCACTGGGGGCGCTCAGGGGAGGGCTGAAGCTTTCTTT.

The V call is TRBV27, the J call TRBJ2-7; 14 bases agree with TRBD2. The germline V gene encodes CDR1 MNHEY and CDR2 SMNVEV (reference sequence). The J segment lost 2 bases and the V segment lost 6 bases, leaving 15 bases of the junction unmatched. The CDR3 is 19 residues long. CDR3 DNA: TGTGCCAGCAGCTGGACTAGCGGGGGGCCCGACGCTACTCCCTACGAGCAGTACTTC. It is translated as CASSWTSGGPDATPYEQYF.

This clone was recorded many times. The genes are TRBV19 and TRBJ2-3; D is possibly TRBD1 (5 bases). Trimming cost V 3 bases and J 2 bases, with 12 bases left between them. Germline lookup yields CDR1 LNHDA and CDR2 SQIVND (reference sequence). The CDR3 runs to 15 residues. Here the CDR3 DNA reads TGTGCCAGTAGTATCGGACATAGAATCACAGATACGCAGTATTTT. Translated: CASSIGHRITDTQYF.

The chain couples TRBV4-1 to TRBJ1-2; D might be TRBD1 (6 bases). There are 13 residues in the CDR3. Germline CDR1 MGHRA, CDR2 YSYEKL. Trimming shortened V by 1 base and J by 4 bases, and 7 bases separated the two germline ends. The CDR3 loop is CASSQVGGYGYTF. Here the CDR3 DNA reads TGCGCCAGCAGCCAAGTAGGGGGCTATGGCTACACCTTC.

Written as DNA, the CDR3 is TGCGCCAGCAGTCACAGGGGGGAGGCCTACAATGAGCAGTTCTTC. Protein sequence: CASSHRGEAYNEQFF. This rearrangement joins TRBV4-1 to TRBJ2-1; 8 bases align to TRBD1. CDR1 and CDR2 from the germline V gene are MGHRA and YSYEKL. This CDR3 comprises 15 residues. Trimming cost V 6 bases and J 2 bases; bases outside gene matches: 6.

This clone was counted between two and nine times. The rearrangement joins TRBV20-1 to TRBJ2-7; possible D gene TRBD2, 6 bases. The V gene's germline CDR1 is DFQATT and CDR2 SNEGSKA (reference sequence). This CDR3 region has 11 residues. The V gene lost 3 bases and the J gene lost 3 bases, with 6 bases spanning the gap. CDR3 bases: TGCAGTGCTAGGGGGGGCTACGAGCAGTACTTC. The encoded protein is CSARGGYEQYF.

The table lists this clone with a few counts. The chain uses TRBV19 and TRBJ1-6; 7 bases are shared with TRBD1. Germline V gene lookup returns CDR1 LNHDA and CDR2 SQIVND (reference sequence). CDR3 length: 15 residues. V lost 4 bases and J lost 7; bases outside the gene matches: 7. The CDR3 loop reads CASSTGQAGNSPLHF. The DNA of the CDR3 is TGTGCCAGTAGTACCGGACAGGCTGGAAATTCACCCCTCCACTTT.

V and J are TRBV30 and TRBJ1-2; D unresolved. In germline, CDR1 is GTSNPN, CDR2 SVGIG (reference sequence). The length of the CDR3 is 11 residues. The germline V and J ends were trimmed by 1 base and 8 bases, with 8 bases remaining between them. The CDR3 DNA reads TGTGCCTGGAGTGATCAGGAAGGCTACACCTTC. This gives the protein CAWSDQEGYTF.